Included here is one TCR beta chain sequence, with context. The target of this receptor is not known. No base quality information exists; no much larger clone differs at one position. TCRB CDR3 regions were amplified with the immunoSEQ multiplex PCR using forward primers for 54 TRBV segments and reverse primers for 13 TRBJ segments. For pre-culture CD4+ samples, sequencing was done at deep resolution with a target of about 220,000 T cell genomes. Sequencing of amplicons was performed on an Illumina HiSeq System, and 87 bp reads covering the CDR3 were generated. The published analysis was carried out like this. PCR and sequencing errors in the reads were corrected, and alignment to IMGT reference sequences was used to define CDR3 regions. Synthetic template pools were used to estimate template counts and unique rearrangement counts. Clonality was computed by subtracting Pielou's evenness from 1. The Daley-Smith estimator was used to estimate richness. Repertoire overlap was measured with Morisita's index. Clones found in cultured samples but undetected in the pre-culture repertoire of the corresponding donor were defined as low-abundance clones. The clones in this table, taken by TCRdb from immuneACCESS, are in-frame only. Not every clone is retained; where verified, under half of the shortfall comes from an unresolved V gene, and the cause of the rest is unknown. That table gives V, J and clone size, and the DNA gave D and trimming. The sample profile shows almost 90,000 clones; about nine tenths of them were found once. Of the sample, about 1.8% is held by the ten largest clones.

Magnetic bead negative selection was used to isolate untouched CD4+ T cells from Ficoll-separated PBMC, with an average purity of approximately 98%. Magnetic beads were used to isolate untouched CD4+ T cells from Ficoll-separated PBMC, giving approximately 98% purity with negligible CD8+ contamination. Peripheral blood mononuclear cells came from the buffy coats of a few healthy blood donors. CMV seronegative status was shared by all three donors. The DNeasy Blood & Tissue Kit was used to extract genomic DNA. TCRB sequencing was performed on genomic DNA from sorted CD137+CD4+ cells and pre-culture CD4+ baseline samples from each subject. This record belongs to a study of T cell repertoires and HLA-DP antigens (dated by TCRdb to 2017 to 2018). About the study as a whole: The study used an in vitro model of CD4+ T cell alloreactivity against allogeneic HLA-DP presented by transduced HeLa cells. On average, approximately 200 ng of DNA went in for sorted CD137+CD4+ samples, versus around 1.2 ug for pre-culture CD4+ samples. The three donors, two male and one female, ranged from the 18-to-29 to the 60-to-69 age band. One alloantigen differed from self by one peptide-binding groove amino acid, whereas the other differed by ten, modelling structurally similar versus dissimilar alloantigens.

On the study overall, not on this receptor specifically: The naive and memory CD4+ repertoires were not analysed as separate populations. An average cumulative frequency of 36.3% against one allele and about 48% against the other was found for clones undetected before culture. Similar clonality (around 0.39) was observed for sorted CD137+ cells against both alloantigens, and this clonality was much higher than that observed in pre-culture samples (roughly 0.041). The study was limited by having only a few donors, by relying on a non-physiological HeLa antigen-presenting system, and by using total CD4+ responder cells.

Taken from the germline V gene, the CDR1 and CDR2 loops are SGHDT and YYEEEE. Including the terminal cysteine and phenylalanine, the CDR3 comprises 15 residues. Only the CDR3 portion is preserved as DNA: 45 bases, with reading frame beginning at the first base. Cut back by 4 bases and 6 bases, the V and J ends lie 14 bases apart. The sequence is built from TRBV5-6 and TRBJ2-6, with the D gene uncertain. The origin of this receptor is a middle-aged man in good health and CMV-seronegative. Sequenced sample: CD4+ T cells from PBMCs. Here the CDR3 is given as CASSPPGRAANVLTF. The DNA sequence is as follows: TGTGCCAGCAGCCCCCCTGGACGAGCGGCCAACGTCCTGACTTTC.